Listed here are 12 T cell receptor beta chains from one sample, sequenced in a study of T cell clonality in common variable immunodeficiency. Measured with immunoSEQ multiplex PCR; TCRdb has only the in-frame clones, and not every one. The table lists roughly 40,000 clones, with no singletons. The material sequenced was peripheral blood mononuclear cells. The receptors come from a person aged 18 to 75 in good health.

The sample holds many counts of this clone. Partial CDR3 DNA: TGCGCCAGCAGCTTGTGGACAGGGAACACTGAA. Encoded protein: CASSLWTGNTE. The CDR3 in its entirety is CASSLWTGNTEAFF. This chain connects TRBV5-1 to TRBJ1-1; TRBD1 agrees at 7 bases. The sequenced fragment ends 3 residues before the CDR3 boundary, so the rest is inferred from the germline J gene. Germline trimming cut 1 base from V and 1 base from J; bases unmatched to any gene: 1. Germline V lookup: CDR1 SGHRS, CDR2 YFSETQ. The CDR3 covers 14 residues.

By sample fraction, this clone is medium-sized (0.01 to 0.1%). The part of the CDR3 DNA that was read is TGTGCCATCAAAGGGGCGTACTCCACAGATACG. The encoded protein is CAIKGAYSTDT. The full CDR3 protein is CAIKGAYSTDTQYF. V and J are TRBV10-3 and TRBJ2-3; a weak D match, TRBD1 (5 bases). The sequenced fragment ends 3 residues before the CDR3 boundary, so the rest is inferred from the germline J gene. CDR1 is ENHRY, CDR2 SYGVKD, per germline. This CDR3 is built from 14 residues. V dropped 7 bases and J dropped 2 bases, with 13 bases sitting between them.

This clone has a count of ten or more. The CDR3 is cut off 3 residues early in the read; its end comes from the germline J gene. The gene calls are TRBV11-3 and TRBJ2-7; 9 bases are shared with TRBD1. Germline V gene data show CDR1 as SGHNT and CDR2 as YENEEA. The trim removed 5 bases at V and 5 bases at J, leaving 10 bases unmatched. The CDR3 covers 15 residues. The sequenced part of the CDR3 DNA is TGTGCCAGCAGCAGAGGGACAGGGACATTCGACGAG. Residues: CASSRGTGTFDE. The CDR3 in full is CASSRGTGTFDEQYF.

This clone has at least ten counts. The read halts 3 residues ahead of the CDR3 end, with the missing end drawn from the germline J gene. The rearrangement joins TRBV5-1 to TRBJ1-1; D is ambiguous. The V end was cut by 0 bases, the J end by 6 bases, with 12 bases between. The CDR3 covers 14 residues. The germline gives CDR1 SGHRS, CDR2 YFSETQ. CDR3 loop: CASSLEVQASEAFF. CDR3 bases read: TGCGCCAGCAGCTTGGAAGTGCAGGCCTCTGAA.

This clone was detected ten times or more. The missing CDR3 end, 3 residues past where the read stops, is filled in from the germline J gene. The chain is built from TRBV20-1 and TRBJ2-7, with TRBD2 identical over 7 bases. Germline-derived CDR1 and CDR2 are DFQATT and SNEGSKA (reference sequence). The junction had 14 bases not matched to a gene; V was cut back by 4 bases and J by 5 bases. The CDR3 loop spans 15 amino acids. The CDR3 bases that were read are TGCAGTGCTACCAGTGGTCGCGGGAGTCCAGACGAG. Residues: CSATSGRGSPDE. The complete CDR3 sequence is CSATSGRGSPDEQYF.

This clone was seen many times. The CDR3 end is not reached by the read, which stops 3 residues before it; the germline J gene fills it in. This chain joins TRBV20-1 and TRBJ2-4; 8 nucleotides match TRBD1. The CDR3 is 15 amino acids. CDR1 and CDR2 (germline): DFQATT, SNEGSKA (reference sequence). The covered CDR3 bases are TGCAGTGCTAGAGATTGGGGAACAGGGGGACAGCCT. This codes for CSARDWGTGGQP. The full CDR3 reads CSARDWGTGGQPQYF.

This clone was counted ten times or more. CDR3 DNA, as far as it was read: TGCGCCAGCAGCTTGGGTGCGGGAGAATACTACAATGAG. It encodes CASSLGAGEYYNE. In full, the CDR3 reads CASSLGAGEYYNEQFF. This sequence joins TRBV5-1 and TRBJ2-1; 7 nucleotides align to TRBD2. The read is 3 residues too short to cover the CDR3 end, so that end is filled in from the germline J gene. The germline V gene has CDR1 SGHRS and CDR2 YFSETQ. The ends lost 0 bases at V and 3 bases at J; junction bases unmatched: 6. The CDR3 is 16 amino acids.

The sample holds many counts of this clone. The covered CDR3 bases are TGTGCCAGCAGTTTAGCGCGGTTTACCTGGGCTGAA. It translates to CASSLARFTWAE. Given in full, the CDR3 is CASSLARFTWAEAFF. The chain is built from TRBV12-3 or TRBV12-4 and TRBJ1-1; the D is unclear. Read data end 3 residues before the CDR3 end; the end is taken from the germline J gene. Deletions cut 0 bases from V and 6 bases from J, with 14 bases between. There are 15 residues in the CDR3.

This clone was recorded many times. The CDR3 end is not reached by the read, which stops 3 residues before it; the germline J gene fills it in. The rearrangement links TRBV4-1 to TRBJ1-3; D unresolved. Germline CDR1 MGHRA, CDR2 YSYEKL. Trimming removed 1 base at V and 0 bases at J, with 7 bases between. This CDR3 is 15 amino acids long. CDR3 DNA, as far as it was read: TGCGCCAGCAGCCAAGGCGAACTCTCTGGAAACACC. Its translation is CASSQGELSGNT. The full CDR3 sequence reads CASSQGELSGNTIYF.

This clone was seen repeatedly, ten times or more. From the germline J gene comes the end of the CDR3, since the read stops 3 residues before it. The chain uses TRBV2 and TRBJ1-5; D may be TRBD1 (5 bases). Trimming pared 9 bases from V and 1 base from J, leaving 7 bases between. Germline-derived CDR1 and CDR2 are SNHLY and FYNNEI. The CDR3 runs to 12 residues. Incomplete CDR3 DNA: TGTGCCAGACAGGAAAGCAATCAGCCC. This gives the protein CARQESNQP. The full CDR3 protein is CARQESNQPQHF.

To note about this clone: The sequenced fragment ends 3 residues before the CDR3 boundary, so the rest is inferred from the germline J gene. The V gene is TRBV7-8, the J gene TRBJ2-1; TRBD2 aligns across 7 bases. CDR1 is SGHVS and CDR2 is FQNEAQ in the germline V gene. The CDR3 contains 16 residues. J gave up 5 bases and V 3 bases, and 10 bases lay outside the gene matches. The CDR3 here is CASSFLGAGLNNEQFF. The CDR3 DNA, read in part, is TGTGCCAGCAGCTTTTTGGGCGCGGGACTAAACAATGAG.

This clone came up many times. The CDR3 end falls 3 residues outside the read, so it is completed with the germline J gene. The chain is built from TRBV7-3 and TRBJ2-5, with D possibly matching TRBD2 (6 bases). V was pared by 4 bases and J by 1 base, with 13 bases between. The germline V gene encodes CDR1 SGHTA and CDR2 FQGTGA. This CDR3 is 15 amino acids long. CDR3 DNA, as far as it was read: TGTGCCAGCAGCTCCTCTGGCGGGGCCCAAGAGACC. The encoded protein is CASSSSGGAQET. The full CDR3 sequence reads CASSSSGGAQETQYF.